What follows are 27 T cell receptor beta chains derived from one specimen sequenced in a study of T cell responses to AZD1222 COVID-19 vaccine. Sequencing was performed with immunoSEQ multiplex PCR; in TCRdb, only in-frame clones are kept and a portion is missing. The sample lists 150,000 or so clones; 85% to 95% were seen once. The input for sequencing was peripheral blood, taken on day 0 of AZD1222 vaccination. The receptors were gathered from an adult in good health.

V usage is TRBV5-6 and J usage is TRBJ2-1; a weak D match, TRBD2 (6 bases). The V end was cut by 6 bases, the J end by 0 bases, with 22 bases between. This CDR3 is 18 amino acids long. Per germline, CDR1 SGHDT and CDR2 YYEEEE. The CDR3 loop reads CASTHLLAGTVSYNEQFF. The DNA of the CDR3 is TGTGCCAGCACTCACCTTCTAGCAGGGACTGTCTCCTACAATGAGCAGTTCTTC.

V is TRBV12-3 or TRBV12-4 and J is TRBJ2-5, with D uncertain. The CDR3 covers 12 residues. Between the trimmed V and J ends, which lost 6 bases and 5 bases, there was a span of 10 bases. The DNA of the CDR3 is TGTGCCAGCAGGGCGGTAGGGGAGACCCAGTACTTC. Amino acid sequence: CASRAVGETQYF.

The chain links TRBV19 to TRBJ1-1, with 9 bases lining up with TRBD1. Losses at the gene ends were 4 bases for V and 3 bases for J; bases not matched to a gene: 3. This CDR3 has 14 amino acids. The germline V gene has CDR1 LNHDA and CDR2 SQIVND (reference sequence). CDR3 amino acids: CASSRTGAHTEAFF. The DNA for the CDR3 is TGTGCCAGTAGTAGGACAGGGGCCCACACTGAAGCTTTCTTT.

V and J are TRBV25-1 and TRBJ1-1, with D possibly being TRBD1 (6 bases). Trimming took off 9 bases at V and 0 bases at J, with 11 bases between the two ends. The length of the CDR3 is 13 residues. Germline V lookup: CDR1 MGHDK, CDR2 SYGVNS. The CDR3 region is CASAGQLNTEAFF. The CDR3 region has the DNA TGTGCCAGTGCTGGACAGTTGAACACTGAAGCTTTCTTT.

V and J are TRBV4-1 and TRBJ1-5; D may be TRBD1 (6 bases). CDR1 is MGHRA and CDR2 is YSYEKL in the germline V gene. The CDR3 length is 17 residues. Trimming shortened V by 6 bases and J by 2 bases, and 20 bases separated the two germline ends. CDR3 region: CASSRTGPRVGNQPQHF. CDR3 in DNA: TGCGCCAGCAGTCGTACAGGGCCCCGCGTGGGCAATCAGCCCCAGCATTTT.

Notes on this clone: This specimen includes other DNA sequences encoding the same CDR3. The rearrangement links TRBV28 to TRBJ1-2; D gene uncertain. This CDR3 comprises 11 residues. Looked up from germline, CDR1 is MDHEN and CDR2 is SYDVKM. Trimming shortened V by 6 bases and J by 1 base, and 3 bases separated the two germline ends. CDR3 protein: CASSYNYGYTF. CDR3 sequence (DNA): TGTGCCAGCAGCTATAACTATGGCTACACCTTC.

The chain links TRBV3-1 (or the pseudogene TRBV3-2) to TRBJ2-3; no definite D call. This CDR3 comprises 12 residues. CDR1 is LGHDT, CDR2 YNNKEL, per germline (reference sequence). Trimming cost V 1 base and J 6 bases, with 5 bases left between them. In nucleotides, the CDR3 is TGTGCCAGCAGCCAAGTTGCGGATACGCAGTATTTT. It codes for CASSQVADTQYF.

The chain couples TRBV2 to TRBJ1-2; D ambiguous. The V gene lost 4 bases and the J gene lost 6 bases, with 9 bases spanning the gap. The V gene's germline CDR1 is SNHLY and CDR2 FYNNEI. The CDR3 loop spans 12 amino acids. The CDR3, as DNA: TGTGCCAGCAGTGGTCAAGAGGATGGCTACACCTTC. This gives the protein CASSGQEDGYTF.

This chain uses TRBV11-3 with TRBJ2-1; tentative D call: TRBD1 (6 bases). V gave up 1 base and J gave up 4 bases, with 11 bases separating them. The germline V gene encodes CDR1 SGHNT and CDR2 YENEEA. CDR3 length: 15 amino acids. CDR3 bases: TGTGCCAGCAGCTTAGCTACTGGGACATACAATGAGCAGTTCTTC. Its protein is CASSLATGTYNEQFF.

The chain couples TRBV6-5 to TRBJ1-1, with D tentatively TRBD1 (5 bases). Trimming took 5 bases from V and 12 from J, leaving 25 bases between them. The CDR3 covers 15 residues. Germline V gives CDR1 MNHEY, CDR2 SVGAGI. The CDR3 bases are TGTGCCAGCAGTACCCGAGAGCAGACAGCTTCCGGCCCTTTCTTT. Protein: CASSTREQTASGPFF.

The chain combines TRBV6-5 with TRBJ1-1; D unresolved. Germline lookup yields CDR1 MNHEY and CDR2 SVGAGI. The CDR3 consists of 12 residues. Trimming removed 6 bases at V and 1 base at J, with 6 bases between. CDR3 amino acids: CASSHQNTEAFF. As DNA, the CDR3 is TGTGCCAGCAGCCATCAGAACACTGAAGCTTTCTTT.

The CDR3: CASSQSGGETQYF. The CDR3 DNA follows: TGTGCCAGCAGCCAAAGCGGGGGAGAGACCCAGTACTTC. This rearrangement joins TRBV3-1 (or the pseudogene TRBV3-2) to TRBJ2-5; 8 bases are a match to TRBD2. V was pared by 2 bases and J by 4 bases, with 0 bases of the junction left unmatched. The CDR3 has 13 amino acids. Germline-derived CDR1 and CDR2 are LGHDT and YNNKEL (reference sequence).

The J gene is TRBJ1-2, the V gene TRBV18; D uncertain. The CDR3 is made up of 14 amino acids. CDR1 is KGHSH, CDR2 LQKENI, per germline. The V gene lost 4 bases and the J gene lost 2 bases, with 11 bases spanning the gap. The CDR3 spells CASSRDTYNYGYTF. The DNA of the CDR3 is TGTGCCAGCTCACGGGATACATACAACTATGGCTACACCTTC.

The chain links TRBV28 to TRBJ1-2; 8 bases align to TRBD1. CDR1 MDHEN and CDR2 SYDVKM come from the germline V gene. This CDR3 has 14 amino acids. Trimming at V came to 8 bases and at J to 3 bases, leaving 8 bases not matched to a gene. CDR3 loop: CASRSGGRDYGYTF. The CDR3 DNA follows: TGTGCCAGCCGCTCAGGGGGCAGGGACTATGGCTACACCTTC.

This clone was observed a single time. The chain recombines TRBV7-9 with TRBJ2-1; 8 bases align to TRBD2. After removal of 4 bases from V and 5 bases from J, the junction contained 13 bases not matched to a gene. From germline, CDR1 is SEHNR and CDR2 FQNEAQ (reference sequence). This CDR3 has 17 residues. The CDR3 region is CASSSRIGGAGNNEQFF. The CDR3 DNA reads TGTGCCAGCAGCTCCAGGATCGGGGGGGCCGGCAACAATGAGCAGTTCTTC.

The chain combines TRBV7-3 with TRBJ2-2; 8 bases are shared with TRBD2. The junction had 10 bases not matched to a gene; V was cut back by 4 bases and J by 6 bases. The germline V gene encodes CDR1 SGHTA and CDR2 FQGTGA. This CDR3 spans 16 amino acids. CDR3 amino acids: CASSWFSGGPAGELFF. As DNA, the CDR3 is TGTGCCAGCAGCTGGTTCTCGGGGGGGCCCGCCGGGGAGCTGTTTTTT.

This chain connects TRBV11-3 to TRBJ2-2, with TRBD2 matching over 8 bases. The CDR3 is 15 residues long. The V gene's germline CDR1 is SGHNT and CDR2 YENEEA. V shed 5 bases and J 7 bases; nucleotides not matched to a gene: 9. The CDR3 reads CASSAPGLDGGELFF. The DNA for the CDR3 is TGTGCCAGCAGCGCCCCGGGACTAGACGGCGGGGAGCTGTTTTTT. The full variable domain, in which reference TRBV11-3 and TRBJ2-2 provide the parts outside the CDR3, is EAGVVQSPRYKIIEKKQPVAFWCNPISGHNTLYWYLQNLGQGPELLIRYENEEAVDDSQLPKDRFSAERLKGVDSTLKIQPAELGDSAVYLCASSAPGLDGGELFFGEGSRLTVL.

The genes are TRBV13 and TRBJ1-3, with D uncertain. Germline V gene data show CDR1 as PRHDT and CDR2 as FYEKMQ (reference sequence). The CDR3 covers 13 residues. V lost 5 bases and J 3 bases, leaving 8 bases between the germline ends. In DNA, the CDR3 is TGTGCCAGCAGCCCATCGCTTGGAAACACCATATATTTT. Translating gives CASSPSLGNTIYF.

The chain employs TRBV10-3 and TRBJ2-7; TRBD1 is a possible D gene (6 bases). V lost 0 bases to trimming and J lost 3 bases, with 9 bases between them. Germline-derived CDR1 and CDR2 are ENHRY and SYGVKD. The CDR3 loop spans 14 amino acids. As DNA, the CDR3 is TGTGCCATCAGTGAGTCGACAGGCTACTACGAGCAGTACTTC. Translating gives CAISESTGYYEQYF.

The V and J genes are TRBV5-1 and TRBJ1-1; D gene ambiguous. The germline CDR1 and CDR2 sequences are SGHRS and YFSETQ. The CDR3 is 14 residues long. V shed 5 bases and J shed 4 bases, with 15 bases lying between them. CDR3 sequence (DNA): TGCGCCAGCAGTTCAGGATCGCAAGGCACTGAAGCTTTCTTT. Amino acid sequence: CASSSGSQGTEAFF.

CDR3 DNA sequence: TGTGCTAGTGGGAGACAGGGGAATCAGCCCCAGCATTTT. It encodes CASGRQGNQPQHF. The chain carries TRBV12-5 and TRBJ1-5; 8 bases match TRBD1. From germline, CDR1 is LGHNT and CDR2 FRNRAP. V lost 6 bases, J lost 4 bases, and 2 bases stayed unmatched. The CDR3 length is 13 residues.

The V gene is TRBV2, the J gene TRBJ2-5; 11 bases align to TRBD2. CDR3 length: 14 amino acids. Per germline, CDR1 SNHLY and CDR2 FYNNEI. V trimming: 3 bases; J trimming: 5 bases; junction bases outside the gene matches: 2. CDR3 DNA sequence: TGTGCCAGCAGTGAGAGGACTAGCGGGGAGACCCAGTACTTC. It specifies CASSERTSGETQYF.

This clone came up once. This chain uses TRBV5-1 with TRBJ2-6; weak D call: TRBD1 (6 bases). In germline, CDR1 is SGHRS, CDR2 YFSETQ. Trimming took off 5 bases at V and 2 bases at J, with 11 bases between the two ends. The CDR3 covers 15 residues. CDR3 sequence reads: CASRFRGTGANVLTF. The DNA of the CDR3 is TGCGCCAGCAGATTCAGGGGCACTGGGGCCAACGTCCTGACTTTC.

This clone was counted a single time. CDR3 amino acids: CASSILSDSPLHF. The CDR3 DNA follows: TGTGCCAGCAGTATCCTCTCGGATTCACCCCTCCACTTT. J is TRBJ1-6 and V is TRBV11-2; no definite D call. CDR1 is SGHAT and CDR2 is FQNNGV in the germline V gene. The CDR3 totals 13 residues. The V gene lost 6 bases and the J gene lost 8 bases, with 11 bases spanning the gap.

In this sample, this clone turned up a few times. This chain joins TRBV28 and TRBJ1-2; 7 nucleotides match TRBD1. With 3 bases clipped from V and 3 bases from J, the junction kept 10 bases outside the gene matches. The CDR3 consists of 16 residues. Germline V lookup: CDR1 MDHEN, CDR2 SYDVKM. For the CDR3, the DNA is TGTGCCAGCAGTTTTAGGAGGGGGCGATTCGACTATGGCTACACCTTC. Encoded protein: CASSFRRGRFDYGYTF.

The chain couples TRBV10-3 to TRBJ1-1, with 7 bases that match TRBD1. Per the germline V gene, CDR1 is ENHRY and CDR2 is SYGVKD. The CDR3 sequence is 16 residues long. Trimming removed 3 bases from V and 5 bases from J; junction bases left unmatched: 12. CDR3 DNA: TGTGCCATCAGTGACCCCTCAGGGGGGCCTTCTACTGAAGCTTTCTTT. Amino acids: CAISDPSGGPSTEAFF.

The chain joins TRBV28 to TRBJ2-6; D uncertain. The CDR3 covers 15 residues. CDR1 and CDR2 (germline): MDHEN, SYDVKM. The V end was cut by 2 bases, the J end by 0 bases, with 5 bases between. CDR3 protein: CASSLRGSGANVLTF. As DNA, the CDR3 is TGTGCCAGCAGTTTAAGAGGCTCTGGGGCCAACGTCCTGACTTTC. Combining the CDR3 with reference TRBV28 and TRBJ2-6 gives the whole variable domain DVKVTQSSRYLVKRTGEKVFLECVQDMDHENMFWYRQDPGLGLRLIYFSYDVKMKEKGDIPEGYSVSREKKERFSLILESASTNQTSMYLCASSLRGSGANVLTFGAGSRLTVL.